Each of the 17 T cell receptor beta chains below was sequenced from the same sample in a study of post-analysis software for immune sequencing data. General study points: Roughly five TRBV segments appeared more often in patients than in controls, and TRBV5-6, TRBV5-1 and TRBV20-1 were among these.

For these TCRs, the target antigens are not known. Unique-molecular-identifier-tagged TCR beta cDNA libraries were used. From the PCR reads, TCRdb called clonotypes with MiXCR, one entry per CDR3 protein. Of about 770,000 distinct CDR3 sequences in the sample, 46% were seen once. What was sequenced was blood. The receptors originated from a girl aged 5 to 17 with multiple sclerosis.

In DNA form, the CDR3 reads TGTGCCAGCAGTTACTCTAGGGCGCCATACGAGCAGTACTTC. Its protein product is CASSYSRAPYEQYF. The chain recombines TRBV6-5 with TRBJ2-7; D uncertain. The V end lost 0 bases, the J end lost 4 bases, and 10 bases lay between the germline ends. Germline V gene data show CDR1 as MNHEY and CDR2 as SVGAGI. The CDR3 is made up of 14 amino acids.

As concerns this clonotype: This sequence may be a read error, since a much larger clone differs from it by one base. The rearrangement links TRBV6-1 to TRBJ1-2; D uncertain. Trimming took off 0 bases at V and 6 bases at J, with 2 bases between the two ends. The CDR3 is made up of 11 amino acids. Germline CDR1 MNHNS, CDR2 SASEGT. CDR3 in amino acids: CASSEADGYTF. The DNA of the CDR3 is TGTGCCAGCAGTGAAGCAGATGGCTACACCTTC.

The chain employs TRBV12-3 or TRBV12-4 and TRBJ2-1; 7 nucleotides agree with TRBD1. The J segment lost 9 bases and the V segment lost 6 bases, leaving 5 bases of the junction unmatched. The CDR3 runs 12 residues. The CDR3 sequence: CASRYRGAEQFF. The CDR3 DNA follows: TGTGCCAGCAGGTACAGGGGCGCTGAGCAGTTCTTC.

The CDR3 nucleotides read TGTGCCAGCAGCTTGGGACAGGTAGAAAAACTGTTTTTT. Its protein product is CASSLGQVEKLFF. The rearrangement uses TRBV5-5 and TRBJ1-4, with D perhaps matching TRBD1 (6 bases). Trimming stripped 0 bases from V and 8 bases from J, with 8 bases between. The CDR3 has 13 amino acids. CDR1 is SGHKS, CDR2 YYEKEE, per germline (reference sequence).

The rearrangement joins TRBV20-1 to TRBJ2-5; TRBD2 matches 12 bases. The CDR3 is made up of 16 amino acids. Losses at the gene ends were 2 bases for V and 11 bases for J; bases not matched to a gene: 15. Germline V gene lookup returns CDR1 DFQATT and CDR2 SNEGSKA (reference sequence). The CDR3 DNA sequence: TGCAGTGCTAGAAGCGGACTAGCGGGATCGGGGAATGAGCAGTACTTC. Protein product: CSARSGLAGSGNEQYF.

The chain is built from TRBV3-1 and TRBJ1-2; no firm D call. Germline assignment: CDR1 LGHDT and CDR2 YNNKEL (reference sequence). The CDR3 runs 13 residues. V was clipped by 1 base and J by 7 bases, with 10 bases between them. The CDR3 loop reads CASSQGVLPGYTF. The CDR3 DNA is TGTGCCAGCAGCCAAGGAGTTTTACCTGGCTACACCTTC.

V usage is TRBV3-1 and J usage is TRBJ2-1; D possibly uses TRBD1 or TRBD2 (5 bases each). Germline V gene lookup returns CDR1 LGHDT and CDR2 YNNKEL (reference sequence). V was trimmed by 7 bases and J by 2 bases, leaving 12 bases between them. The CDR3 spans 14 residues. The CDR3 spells CASTPPGPYNEQFF. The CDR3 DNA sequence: TGTGCCAGCACTCCTCCGGGACCCTACAATGAGCAGTTCTTC.

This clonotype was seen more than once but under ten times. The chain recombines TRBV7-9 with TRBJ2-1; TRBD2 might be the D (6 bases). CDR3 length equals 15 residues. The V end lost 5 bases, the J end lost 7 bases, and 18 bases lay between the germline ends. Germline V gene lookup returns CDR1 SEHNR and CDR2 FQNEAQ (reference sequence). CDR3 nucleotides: TGTGCCAGCAGCCCCCCGGGAGTAGCGTCGAATGAGCAGTTCTTC. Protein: CASSPPGVASNEQFF.

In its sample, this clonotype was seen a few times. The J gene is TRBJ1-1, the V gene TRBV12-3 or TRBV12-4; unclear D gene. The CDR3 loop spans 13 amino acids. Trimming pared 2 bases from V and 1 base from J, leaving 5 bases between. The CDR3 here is CASSLKANTEAFF. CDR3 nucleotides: TGTGCCAGCAGTTTAAAGGCGAACACTGAAGCTTTCTTT.

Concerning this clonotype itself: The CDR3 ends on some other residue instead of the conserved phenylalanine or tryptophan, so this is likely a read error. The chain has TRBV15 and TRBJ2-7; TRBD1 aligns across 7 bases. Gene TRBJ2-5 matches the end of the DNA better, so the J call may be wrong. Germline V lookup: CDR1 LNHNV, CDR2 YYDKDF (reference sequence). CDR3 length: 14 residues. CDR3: CATSIRDREETQYS. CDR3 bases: TGTGCCACCAGCATCCGTGACAGGGAAGAGACCCAGTACTCC.

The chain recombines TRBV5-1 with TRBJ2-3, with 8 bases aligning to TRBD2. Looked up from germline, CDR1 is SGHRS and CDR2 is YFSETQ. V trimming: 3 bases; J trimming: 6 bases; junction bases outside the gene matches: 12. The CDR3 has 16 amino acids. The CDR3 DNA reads TGCGCCAGCAGCTACCGAGCGGGAGTCAGAAGTGATACGCAGTATTTT. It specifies CASSYRAGVRSDTQYF.

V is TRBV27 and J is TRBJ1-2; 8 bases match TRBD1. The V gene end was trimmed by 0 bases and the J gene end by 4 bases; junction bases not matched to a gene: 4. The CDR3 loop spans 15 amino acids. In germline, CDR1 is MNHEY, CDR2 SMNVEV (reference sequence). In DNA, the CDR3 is TGTGCCAGCAGTTTATCTCGGCAGGGGGCCTATGGCTACACCTTC. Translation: CASSLSRQGAYGYTF.

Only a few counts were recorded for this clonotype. Here the CDR3 reads CSATRGDPKDEQYF. Here the CDR3 DNA reads TGCAGCGCTACCAGGGGGGACCCCAAGGACGAGCAGTACTTC. The chain is built from TRBV29-1 and TRBJ2-7, with D tentatively TRBD1 (7 bases). Deletions cut 7 bases from V and 5 bases from J, with 21 bases between. CDR1 is SQVTM and CDR2 is ANQGSEA in the germline V gene. The CDR3 is made up of 14 amino acids.

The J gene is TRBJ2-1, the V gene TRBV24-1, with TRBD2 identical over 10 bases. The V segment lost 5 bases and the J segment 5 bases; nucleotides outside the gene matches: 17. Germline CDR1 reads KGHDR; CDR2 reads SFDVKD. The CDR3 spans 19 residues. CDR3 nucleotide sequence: TGTGCCACCAGTGGGGCCGGGACATCTAGCGGGAGTTCCCACAATGAGCAGTTCTTC. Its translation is CATSGAGTSSGSSHNEQFF.

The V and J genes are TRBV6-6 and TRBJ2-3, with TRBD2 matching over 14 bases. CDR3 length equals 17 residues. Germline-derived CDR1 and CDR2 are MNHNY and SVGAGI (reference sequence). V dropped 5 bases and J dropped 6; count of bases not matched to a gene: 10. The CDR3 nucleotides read TGTGCCAGCAGTCAGAGACTAGCGGGAGGGCTAACGGATACGCAGTATTTT. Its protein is CASSQRLAGGLTDTQYF.

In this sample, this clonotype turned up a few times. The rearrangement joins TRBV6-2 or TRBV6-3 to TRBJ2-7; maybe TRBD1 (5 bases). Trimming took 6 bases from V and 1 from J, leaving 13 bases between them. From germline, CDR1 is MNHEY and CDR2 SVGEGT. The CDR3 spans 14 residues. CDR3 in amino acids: CASSLVTASYEQYF. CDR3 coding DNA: TGTGCCAGCAGCCTCGTGACAGCTTCCTACGAGCAGTACTTC.

CDR3 amino acids: CASSWSQTTYEQYF. In DNA, the CDR3 is TGCGCCAGCAGCTGGAGCCAGACCACCTACGAGCAGTACTTC. This chain uses TRBV5-1 with TRBJ2-7; D is ambiguous. Germline V gene data show CDR1 as SGHRS and CDR2 as YFSETQ. This CDR3 is built from 14 residues. V dropped 3 bases and J dropped 2 bases, with 12 bases sitting between them.